This TCR beta chain stems from a study of CXCR3-negative and CXCR3-positive naive CD8 T cells. General study findings and limits: CXCR3-expressing naive cells carried TRB CDR3s more hydrophobic than those of CXCR3-negative naive cells. TRBV-TRBJ usage was alike in naive CXCR3-negative and CXCR3-positive cells but differed in memory cells.

For this clonotype: Antigen: not known.

5' RACE that incorporated UMI labels was used to prepare the TRB cDNA libraries. From the 5' RACE reads, TCRdb lists one entry per CDR3 protein and no DNA. This listing includes approximately 66,000 distinct CDR3 sequences. This receptor was identified in a human donor in good health. Some clones in this sample may be carry-over from other donors' samples. Sequencing input: naive CXCR3- CD8+ T cells from blood. Indicated subset: CD45RO-CCR7+CD27+CD95- naive CD8+ T cells lacking CXCR3 (TNR3-).

CDR3 sequence: CASSEETGPSYEQYF. The V gene is TRBV21-1, the J gene TRBJ2-7. TRBV21-1 is annotated as a pseudogene. There are 15 residues in the CDR3.